The next 17 T cell receptor beta chains were all read from a single sample in a study of shared clonotypes between healthy human individuals. The method was immunoSEQ multiplex PCR; TCRdb's version includes in-frame clones alone and lacks a portion of them. The table lists about a million clones, 70% to 85% of them singletons, with about 1.5% in the top ten. Sequencing was done on a sample of memory CD4+ T cells sorted from blood. Documented subset: CD45RA-negative fraction. These receptor sequences come from a man between 18 and 29 years old in good health.

The V call is TRBV15, the J call TRBJ2-3; D gene ambiguous. This CDR3 region has 15 residues. V was pared by 0 bases and J by 4 bases, with 11 bases between. Germline-derived CDR1 and CDR2 are LNHNV and YYDKDF (reference sequence). In DNA, the CDR3 is TGTGCCACCAGCAGAGATTTCGGTGGGGCAGATACGCAGTATTTT. It specifies CATSRDFGGADTQYF.

The genes are TRBV5-4 and TRBJ2-3, with 8 bases aligning to TRBD2. CDR1 is SGHNT, CDR2 YYREEE, per germline (reference sequence). The CDR3 runs 14 residues. Trimming at V came to 1 base and at J to 3 bases, leaving 1 base not matched to a gene. The CDR3 nucleotides are TGTGCCAGCAGCTTGCCGGGGGGGACAGATACGCAGTATTTT. This codes for CASSLPGGTDTQYF.

This clone occurred many times. This chain uses TRBV28 with TRBJ2-3, with 7 bases aligning to TRBD2. The CDR3 runs to 13 residues. J gave up 10 bases and V 2 bases, and 6 bases lay outside the gene matches. Germline V lookup: CDR1 MDHEN, CDR2 SYDVKM. DNA for the CDR3: TGTGCCAGCAGTTTAGGGGGGGTTATTGCGCAGTATTTT. This sequence encodes CASSLGGVIAQYF.

The genes are TRBV28 and TRBJ1-5; TRBD1 matches 8 bases. CDR1 MDHEN and CDR2 SYDVKM come from the germline V gene. V dropped 6 bases and J dropped 10; count of bases not matched to a gene: 11. This CDR3 has 14 residues. CDR3 nucleotides: TGTGCCAGCAGGATGACAGGGGCCCTTCAACCCCAGCATTTT. Protein: CASRMTGALQPQHF.

The rearrangement links TRBV5-4 to TRBJ1-6; 7 bases are shared with TRBD1. The CDR3 sequence is 16 residues long. Germline V gene lookup returns CDR1 SGHNT and CDR2 YYREEE (reference sequence). V was pared by 0 bases and J by 4 bases, with 4 bases of the junction left unmatched. The CDR3 DNA reads as TGTGCCAGCAGCTTGGAAGGGGGCGGGTATAATTCACCCCTCCACTTT. Encoded protein: CASSLEGGGYNSPLHF. The full variable domain, completed using reference TRBV5-4 and TRBJ1-6, is ETGVTQSPTHLIKTRGQQVTLRCSSQSGHNTVSWYQQALGQGPQFIFQYYREEENGRGNFPPRFSGLQFPNYSSELNVNALELDDSALYLCASSLEGGGYNSPLHFGNGTRLTVT.

This chain connects TRBV11-2 to TRBJ2-7; 8 bases are shared with TRBD1. The length of the CDR3 is 16 residues. J gave up 2 bases and V 2 bases, and 8 bases lay outside the gene matches. Germline V gene data show CDR1 as SGHAT and CDR2 as FQNNGV. The CDR3 spells CASSLTVGGQAYEQYF. The CDR3 DNA reads TGTGCCAGCAGCTTAACCGTCGGGGGACAGGCCTACGAGCAGTACTTC.

The genes are TRBV6-5 and TRBJ1-6; unclear D gene. V was pared by 2 bases and J by 10 bases, with 18 bases between. Germline values: CDR1 MNHEY, CDR2 SVGAGI. The CDR3 consists of 16 residues. The CDR3 sequence: CASSYPPGSTGSPLHF. Written as DNA, the CDR3 is TGTGCCAGCAGTTACCCACCGGGGTCTACCGGGTCACCCCTCCACTTT.

J is TRBJ2-1 and V is TRBV12-5; TRBD2 is a possible D gene (5 bases). Germline CDR1 reads LGHNT; CDR2 reads FRNRAP. Trimming stripped 8 bases from V and 9 bases from J, with 23 bases between. The CDR3 runs 15 residues. The CDR3 protein is CASQTGPTGLSEQFF. The CDR3 coding sequence is TGTGCTAGTCAGACCGGACCAACGGGATTATCTGAGCAGTTCTTC.

J is TRBJ2-3 and V is TRBV10-2; 8 bases are shared with TRBD1. CDR1 and CDR2 (germline): WSHSY, SAAADI. This CDR3 spans 15 amino acids. Trimming at V came to 6 bases and at J to 3 bases, leaving 8 bases not matched to a gene. The CDR3 bases are TGCGCCAGCAGCGGACAGGGAAGGAGTACAGATACGCAGTATTTT. Its protein is CASSGQGRSTDTQYF.

The chain uses TRBV28 and TRBJ1-2; D might be TRBD1 (5 bases). Germline CDR1 MDHEN, CDR2 SYDVKM. V lost 7 bases and J lost 8, with 26 bases in between. The CDR3 length is 16 residues. This CDR3 reads CASIKGGAMESRGYTF. DNA of the CDR3: TGTGCCAGCATTAAGGGCGGGGCTATGGAATCTAGGGGCTACACCTTC.

The chain links TRBV18 to TRBJ1-5; tentative D call: TRBD1 (6 bases). The CDR3 is 16 amino acids. Trimming removed 4 bases at V and 1 base at J, with 14 bases between. The germline V gene encodes CDR1 KGHSH and CDR2 LQKENI. The CDR3 DNA follows: TGTGCCAGCTCACGTTCACCCCAGGGGAGCAATCAGCCCCAGCATTTT. It yields the protein CASSRSPQGSNQPQHF. The variable domain in full, with the rest retrieved from reference TRBV18 and TRBJ1-5, is NAGVMQNPRHLVRRRGQEARLRCSPMKGHSHVYWYRQLPEEGLKFMVYLQKENIIDESGMPKERFSAEFPKEGPSILRIQQVVRGDSAAYFCASSRSPQGSNQPQHFGDGTRLSIL.

V usage is TRBV27 and J usage is TRBJ2-7; 10 bases agree with TRBD2. The CDR3 loop spans 15 amino acids. Germline V gene sequence: CDR1 MNHEY, CDR2 SMNVEV (reference sequence). Germline trimming cut 5 bases from V and 3 bases from J; bases unmatched to any gene: 7. The DNA of the CDR3 is TGTGCCAGCAGTCCACCAGCGGGGGGGCTCTACGAGCAGTACTTC. It codes for CASSPPAGGLYEQYF.

The chain recombines TRBV5-6 with TRBJ1-2; 7 bases are a match to TRBD1. J lost 3 bases, V lost 3 bases, and 8 bases had no gene match. The CDR3 length is 15 residues. CDR1 is SGHDT and CDR2 is YYEEEE in the germline V gene. The CDR3 coding sequence is TGTGCCAGCAGCTGGGGGGACAGTTCCTACTATGGCTACACCTTC. Protein sequence: CASSWGDSSYYGYTF.

The rearrangement uses TRBV6-6 and TRBJ1-1, with D maybe TRBD1 (6 bases). Germline assignment: CDR1 MNHNY and CDR2 SVGAGI (reference sequence). Trimming cost V 1 base and J 5 bases, with 11 bases left between them. This CDR3 has 14 amino acids. The CDR3 region has the DNA TGTGCCAGCAGTTACTACGAGGGGGGTACTGAAGCTTTCTTT. This encodes CASSYYEGGTEAFF.

The chain joins TRBV5-1 to TRBJ1-3; D ambiguous. The CDR3 covers 15 residues. With 7 bases removed from V and 0 bases from J, the gap between germline ends came to 14 bases. The germline CDR1 and CDR2 sequences are SGHRS and YFSETQ. This CDR3 is CASAPEPGSGNTIYF. The DNA of the CDR3 is TGCGCCAGCGCGCCGGAGCCGGGCTCTGGAAACACCATATATTTT.

The J gene is TRBJ2-1, the V gene TRBV27, with a weak D call TRBD2 (5 bases). The CDR3 runs 11 residues. V was shortened by 9 bases and J by 7 bases, with 10 bases between the two germline ends. The germline V gene encodes CDR1 MNHEY and CDR2 SMNVEV (reference sequence). In DNA form, the CDR3 reads TGTGCCAGTGAAGGCGGGAATGAGCAGTTCTTC. It specifies CASEGGNEQFF.

The gene calls are TRBV9 and TRBJ1-4; unclear D gene. Deletions cut 0 bases from V and 8 bases from J, with 14 bases between. CDR1 is SGDLS and CDR2 is YYNGEE in the germline V gene. The CDR3 covers 15 residues. CDR3 nucleotide sequence: TGTGCCAGCAGCGTAGGCGACCCGTTAAGGGAAAAACTGTTTTTT. It yields the protein CASSVGDPLREKLFF.